This TCR beta chain was sequenced in a study of shared clonotypes between healthy human individuals. Data came from immunoSEQ multiplex PCR; TCRdb stores just in-frame clones and leaves some out. The data hold about half a million clones, with about 85% observed a single time. Germline CDR1 is SEHNR and CDR2 is FQNEAQ (reference sequence). V shed 5 bases, J shed 7 bases, and the junction held 4 bases outside the gene matches. The CDR3 has 14 residues. Healthy HIV-negative adults without recent acute infections or vaccinations served as donors. The study drew all its donors from Caucasian adults living in Nashville, Tennessee.

The genes are TRBV7-9 and TRBJ1-4, with 10 bases fitting TRBD1. The source is a woman aged 40 to 55 in good health. Some clones in this sample may be carry-over from other donors' samples. The sequenced sample was PBMCs. CDR3 residues: CASSTGTGVEKLFF. CDR3 bases: TGTGCCAGCAGCACCGGGACAGGGGTTGAAAAACTGTTTTTT.